Below, 11 T cell receptor beta chains from the same sample are listed, as sequenced in a study of blood T cell repertoires in COVID-19. Sequencing was performed with immunoSEQ multiplex PCR; in TCRdb, only in-frame clones are kept and a portion is missing. This sample has a few hundred thousand clones, with more than 65% found just once. Sequenced sample: peripheral blood. The receptor source for this set is a person between 65 and 80 years old with COVID-19, enrolled during active disease.

In DNA form, the CDR3 reads TGTGCCAGCAGGGGAGGGGGAGAAGAGACCCAGTACTTC. Its protein is CASRGGGEETQYF. The rearrangement uses TRBV2 and TRBJ2-5, with D possibly TRBD2 on 7 matching bases. V lost 6 bases and J 3 bases, leaving 11 bases between the germline ends. The V gene's germline CDR1 is SNHLY and CDR2 FYNNEI. The CDR3 runs 13 residues.

The rearrangement uses TRBV12-3 or TRBV12-4 and TRBJ2-5; TRBD2 might be the D (5 bases). The CDR3 is made up of 13 amino acids. Trimming shortened V by 6 bases and J by 2 bases, and 10 bases separated the two germline ends. The CDR3 DNA reads as TGTGCCAGCAGAGAGGACTTACAAGAGACCCAGTACTTC. Translated, it gives CASREDLQETQYF.

The J gene is TRBJ2-2, the V gene TRBV24-1; D might be TRBD1 (5 bases). The CDR3 is 13 amino acids. CDR1 and CDR2 from the germline V gene are KGHDR and SFDVKD. Trimming pared 8 bases from V and 6 bases from J, leaving 12 bases between. CDR3 DNA: TGTGCCACCAAGGACATCGGTGCCGGGGAGCTGTTTTTT. This gives the protein CATKDIGAGELFF.

The rearrangement joins TRBV5-1 to TRBJ2-5; 7 bases line up with TRBD1. V dropped 2 bases and J dropped 3; count of bases not matched to a gene: 7. This CDR3 has 15 amino acids. The germline gives CDR1 SGHRS, CDR2 YFSETQ. The CDR3 nucleotides read TGCGCCAGCAGCTTCCGGGGACAGTCTGAAGAGACCCAGTACTTC. This sequence encodes CASSFRGQSEETQYF.

This chain connects TRBV5-6 to TRBJ1-2; 7 bases agree with TRBD1. Trimming took 2 bases from V and 3 from J; bases not matched to a gene: 13. The CDR3 is 17 residues long. The V gene's germline CDR1 is SGHDT and CDR2 YYEEEE. This CDR3 reads CASSFPGQPRAHYGYTF. The CDR3 DNA reads TGTGCCAGCAGCTTCCCGGGACAGCCAAGGGCTCACTATGGCTACACCTTC.

V and J are TRBV7-3 and TRBJ2-3, with 11 nucleotides matching TRBD2. The V gene end was trimmed by 3 bases and the J gene end by 5 bases; junction bases not matched to a gene: 7. CDR1 SGHTA and CDR2 FQGTGA come from the germline V gene. There are 16 residues in the CDR3. The CDR3 DNA sequence: TGTGCCAGCAGCTTGTCATTAGCGGGGGGGCAAGATACGCAGTATTTT. This gives the protein CASSLSLAGGQDTQYF.

This clone was detected once. The chain carries TRBV9 and TRBJ2-1; D gene ambiguous. Trimming left V 3 bases short and J 6 bases short, with 10 bases between. This CDR3 has 13 residues. Germline V gene lookup returns CDR1 SGDLS and CDR2 YYNGEE. For the CDR3, the DNA is TGTGCCAGCAGCGGGAGAACCACCAATGAGCAGTTCTTC. Its protein is CASSGRTTNEQFF.

J is TRBJ1-4 and V is TRBV9, with D possibly matching TRBD1 (6 bases). The CDR3 runs 14 residues. Germline values: CDR1 SGDLS, CDR2 YYNGEE. The ends were cut back, 4 bases at V and 4 bases at J, with 11 bases in the middle. The CDR3 region is CASSLTGLNEKLFF. The CDR3 DNA is TGTGCCAGCAGCCTGACAGGCCTTAATGAAAAACTGTTTTTT. The full variable domain, in which reference TRBV9 and TRBJ1-4 provide the parts outside the CDR3, is DSGVTQTPKHLITATGQRVTLRCSPRSGDLSVYWYQQSLDQGLQFLIQYYNGEERAKGNILERFSAQQFPDLHSELNLSSLELGDSALYFCASSLTGLNEKLFFGSGTQLSVL.

The chain links TRBV19 to TRBJ1-1; D perhaps matches TRBD1 (5 bases). V gave up 6 bases and J gave up 4 bases, with 12 bases separating them. Looked up from germline, CDR1 is LNHDA and CDR2 is SQIVND (reference sequence). This CDR3 is built from 13 residues. The CDR3 nucleotides are TGTGCCAGTAGGCGGATCGGGGGCACTGAAGCTTTCTTT. Its translation is CASRRIGGTEAFF.

This rearrangement joins TRBV27 to TRBJ1-5, with D possibly matching TRBD1 (6 bases). CDR3 length: 13 residues. CDR1 MNHEY and CDR2 SMNVEV come from the germline V gene (reference sequence). V gave up 5 bases and J gave up 9 bases, with 14 bases separating them. The CDR3 spells CASSTTGFGPQHF. CDR3 coding DNA: TGTGCCAGCAGTACTACAGGGTTTGGGCCCCAGCATTTT.

The chain is built from TRBV7-2 and TRBJ1-6; D gene ambiguous. V lost 6 bases and J lost 7, with 10 bases in between. CDR3 size: 13 residues. The germline gives CDR1 SGHTA, CDR2 FQGNSA. The DNA of the CDR3 is TGTGCCAGCAGTAACTATTTAAATTCACCCCTCCACTTT. This encodes CASSNYLNSPLHF. Drawing the rest from reference TRBV7-2 and TRBJ1-6, the complete variable domain is GAGVSQSPSNKVTEKGKDVELRCDPISGHTALYWYRQSLGQGLEFLIYFQGNSAPDKSGLPSDRFSAERTGGSVSTLTIQRTQQEDSAVYLCASSNYLNSPLHFGNGTRLTVT.